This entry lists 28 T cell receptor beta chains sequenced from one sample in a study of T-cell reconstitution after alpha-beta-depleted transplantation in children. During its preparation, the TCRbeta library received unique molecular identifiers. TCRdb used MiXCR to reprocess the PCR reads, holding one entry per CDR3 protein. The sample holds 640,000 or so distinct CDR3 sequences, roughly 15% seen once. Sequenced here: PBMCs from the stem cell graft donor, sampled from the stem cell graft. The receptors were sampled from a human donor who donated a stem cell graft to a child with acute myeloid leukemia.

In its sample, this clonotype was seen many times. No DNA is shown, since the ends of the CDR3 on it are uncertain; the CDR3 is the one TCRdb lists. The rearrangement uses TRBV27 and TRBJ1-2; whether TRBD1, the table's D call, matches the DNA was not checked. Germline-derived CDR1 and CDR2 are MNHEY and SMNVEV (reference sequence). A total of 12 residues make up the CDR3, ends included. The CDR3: CASSTSGHGYTF.

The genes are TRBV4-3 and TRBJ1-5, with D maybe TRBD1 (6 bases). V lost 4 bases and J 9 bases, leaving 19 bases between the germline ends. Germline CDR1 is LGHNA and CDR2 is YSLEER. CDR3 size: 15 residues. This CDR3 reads CASSPHQTETGPQHF. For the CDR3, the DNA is TGCGCCAGCAGCCCTCACCAGACTGAGACAGGGCCCCAGCATTTT.

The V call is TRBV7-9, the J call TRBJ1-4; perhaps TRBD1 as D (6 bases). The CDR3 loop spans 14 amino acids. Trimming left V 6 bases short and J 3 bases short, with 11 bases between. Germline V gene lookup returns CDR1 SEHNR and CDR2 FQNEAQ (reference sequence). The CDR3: CASRPGASNEKLFF. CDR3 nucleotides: TGTGCCAGCAGACCAGGGGCATCTAATGAAAAACTGTTTTTT.

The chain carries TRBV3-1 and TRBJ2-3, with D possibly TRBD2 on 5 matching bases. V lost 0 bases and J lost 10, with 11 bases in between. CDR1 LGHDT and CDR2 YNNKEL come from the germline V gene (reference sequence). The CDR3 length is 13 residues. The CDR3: CASSQDRKGAQYF. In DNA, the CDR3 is TGTGCCAGCAGCCAAGACCGAAAGGGAGCGCAGTATTTT.

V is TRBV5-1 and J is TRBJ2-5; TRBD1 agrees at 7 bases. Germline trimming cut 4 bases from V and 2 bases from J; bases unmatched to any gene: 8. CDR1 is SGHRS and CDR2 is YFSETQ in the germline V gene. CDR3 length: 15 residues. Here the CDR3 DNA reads TGCGCCAGCAGCCCGGCCGGCAGGGGGCAAGAGACCCAGTACTTC. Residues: CASSPAGRGQETQYF.

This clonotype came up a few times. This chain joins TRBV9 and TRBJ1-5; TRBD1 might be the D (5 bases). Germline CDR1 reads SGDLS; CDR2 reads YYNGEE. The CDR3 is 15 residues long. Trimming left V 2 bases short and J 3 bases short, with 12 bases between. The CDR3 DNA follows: TGTGCCAGCAGCGTCGGTGCAGGGCCCAATCAGCCCCAGCATTTT. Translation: CASSVGAGPNQPQHF.

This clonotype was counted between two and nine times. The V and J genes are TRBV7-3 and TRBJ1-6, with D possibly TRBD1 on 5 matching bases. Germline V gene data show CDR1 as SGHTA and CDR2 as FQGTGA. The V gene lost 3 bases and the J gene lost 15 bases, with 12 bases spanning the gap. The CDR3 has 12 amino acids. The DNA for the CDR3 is TGTGCCAGCAGCTTGGGGCCGGGCGTCCTCCACTTT. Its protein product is CASSLGPGVLHF.

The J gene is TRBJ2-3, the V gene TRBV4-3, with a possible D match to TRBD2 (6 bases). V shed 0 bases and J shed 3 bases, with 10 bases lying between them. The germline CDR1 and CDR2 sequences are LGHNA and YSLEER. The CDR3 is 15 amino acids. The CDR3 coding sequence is TGCGCCAGCAGCCAAGATCCCGGGGGAACAGATACGCAGTATTTT. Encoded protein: CASSQDPGGTDTQYF.

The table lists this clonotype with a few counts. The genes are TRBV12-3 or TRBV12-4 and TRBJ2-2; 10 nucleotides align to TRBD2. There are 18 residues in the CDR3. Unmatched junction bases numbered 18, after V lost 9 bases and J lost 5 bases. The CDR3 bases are TGTGCCAGTATTTCTAAGAGTAGCGGGGGGCTTCGTACCGGGGAGCTGTTTTTT. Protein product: CASISKSSGGLRTGELFF.

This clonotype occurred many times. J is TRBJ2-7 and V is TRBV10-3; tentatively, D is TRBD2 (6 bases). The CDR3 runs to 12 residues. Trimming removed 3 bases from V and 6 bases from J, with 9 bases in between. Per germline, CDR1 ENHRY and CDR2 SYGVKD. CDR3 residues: CAISDRDFEQYF. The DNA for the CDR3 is TGTGCCATCAGTGATCGGGACTTCGAGCAGTACTTC.

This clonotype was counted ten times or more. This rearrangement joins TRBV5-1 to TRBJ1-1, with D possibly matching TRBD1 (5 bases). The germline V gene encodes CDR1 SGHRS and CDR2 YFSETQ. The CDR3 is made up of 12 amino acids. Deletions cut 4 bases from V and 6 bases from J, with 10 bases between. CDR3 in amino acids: CASSPGGAEAFF. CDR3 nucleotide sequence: TGCGCCAGCAGCCCGGGGGGAGCTGAAGCTTTCTTT.

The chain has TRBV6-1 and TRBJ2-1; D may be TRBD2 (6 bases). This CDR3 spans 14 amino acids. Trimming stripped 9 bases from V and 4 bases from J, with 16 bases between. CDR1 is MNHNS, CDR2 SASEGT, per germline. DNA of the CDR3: TGTGCCAGTGGATCTAGCGCTCATTACAATGAGCAGTTCTTC. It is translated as CASGSSAHYNEQFF.

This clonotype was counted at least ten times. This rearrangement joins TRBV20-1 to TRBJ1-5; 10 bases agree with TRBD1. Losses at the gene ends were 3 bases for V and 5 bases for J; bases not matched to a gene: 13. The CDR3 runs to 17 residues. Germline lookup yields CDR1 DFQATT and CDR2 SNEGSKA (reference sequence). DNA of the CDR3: TGCAGTGCTAGTTCTTTTGAGGGGACAGGGGACTATCAGCCCCAGCATTTT. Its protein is CSASSFEGTGDYQPQHF.

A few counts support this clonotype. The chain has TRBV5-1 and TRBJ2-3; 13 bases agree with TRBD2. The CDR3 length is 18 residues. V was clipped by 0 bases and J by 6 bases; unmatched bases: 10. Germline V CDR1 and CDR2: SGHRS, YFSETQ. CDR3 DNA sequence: TGCGCCAGCAGCTTGGTGACTAGCGGGGGGCCGGGTGGTGATACGCAGTATTTT. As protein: CASSLVTSGGPGGDTQYF.

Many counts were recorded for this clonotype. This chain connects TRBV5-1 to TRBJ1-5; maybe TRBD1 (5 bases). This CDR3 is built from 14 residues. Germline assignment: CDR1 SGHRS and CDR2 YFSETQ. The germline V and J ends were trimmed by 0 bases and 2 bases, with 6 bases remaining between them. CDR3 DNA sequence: TGCGCCAGCAGCTTGGAAGGGGGCAATCAGCCCCAGCATTTT. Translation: CASSLEGGNQPQHF.

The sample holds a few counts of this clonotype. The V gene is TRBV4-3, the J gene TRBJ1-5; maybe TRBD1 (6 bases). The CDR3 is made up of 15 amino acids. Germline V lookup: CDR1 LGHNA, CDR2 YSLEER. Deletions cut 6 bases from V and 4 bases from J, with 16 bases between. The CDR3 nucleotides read TGCGCCAGCAGACAGGACAGAGCCCGGAATCAGCCCCAGCATTTT. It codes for CASRQDRARNQPQHF.

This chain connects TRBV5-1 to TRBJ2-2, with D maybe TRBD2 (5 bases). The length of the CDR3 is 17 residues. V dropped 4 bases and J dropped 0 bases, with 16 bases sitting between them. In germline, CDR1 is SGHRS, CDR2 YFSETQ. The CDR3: CASSPTGGRSNTGELFF. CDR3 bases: TGCGCCAGCAGCCCAACCGGCGGGCGATCGAACACCGGGGAGCTGTTTTTT.

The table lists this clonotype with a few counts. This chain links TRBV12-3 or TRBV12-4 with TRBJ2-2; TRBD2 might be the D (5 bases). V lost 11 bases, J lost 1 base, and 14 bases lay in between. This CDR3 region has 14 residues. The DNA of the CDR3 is TGTGCCCAGCGGCGGGCTCTGAACACCGGGGAGCTGTTTTTT. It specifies CAQRRALNTGELFF.

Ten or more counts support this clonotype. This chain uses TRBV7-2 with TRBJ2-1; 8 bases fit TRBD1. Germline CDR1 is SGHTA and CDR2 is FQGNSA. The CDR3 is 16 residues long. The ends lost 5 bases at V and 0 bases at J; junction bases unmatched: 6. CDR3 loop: CASSLGQGRSYNEQFF. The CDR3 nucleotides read TGTGCCAGCAGCCTCGGACAGGGTCGCTCCTACAATGAGCAGTTCTTC. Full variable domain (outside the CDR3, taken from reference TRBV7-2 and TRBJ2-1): GAGVSQSPSNKVTEKGKDVELRCDPISGHTALYWYRQSLGQGLEFLIYFQGNSAPDKSGLPSDRFSAERTGGSVSTLTIQRTQQEDSAVYLCASSLGQGRSYNEQFFGPGTRLTVL.

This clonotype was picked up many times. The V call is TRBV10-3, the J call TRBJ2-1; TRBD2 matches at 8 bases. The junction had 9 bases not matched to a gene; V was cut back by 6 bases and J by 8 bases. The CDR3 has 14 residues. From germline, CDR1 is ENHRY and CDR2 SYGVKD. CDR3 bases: TGTGCCATCAGGTCGGGGGGGCAGGGCGATGAGCAGTTCTTC. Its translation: CAIRSGGQGDEQFF.

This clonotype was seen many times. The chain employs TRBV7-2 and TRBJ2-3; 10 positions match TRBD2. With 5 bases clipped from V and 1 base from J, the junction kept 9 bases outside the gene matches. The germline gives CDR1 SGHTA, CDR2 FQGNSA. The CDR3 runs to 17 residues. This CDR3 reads CASSRPPLAGGTDTQYF. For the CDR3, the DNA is TGTGCCAGCAGCCGACCTCCCCTAGCGGGGGGCACAGATACGCAGTATTTT.

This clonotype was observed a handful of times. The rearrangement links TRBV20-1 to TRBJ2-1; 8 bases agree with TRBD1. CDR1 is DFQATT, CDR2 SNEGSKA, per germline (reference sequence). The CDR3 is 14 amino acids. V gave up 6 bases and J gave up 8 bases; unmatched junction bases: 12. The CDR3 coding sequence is TGCAGTGCACCGGACAGGGCGGCCGCGGATGAGCAGTTCTTC. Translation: CSAPDRAAADEQFF.

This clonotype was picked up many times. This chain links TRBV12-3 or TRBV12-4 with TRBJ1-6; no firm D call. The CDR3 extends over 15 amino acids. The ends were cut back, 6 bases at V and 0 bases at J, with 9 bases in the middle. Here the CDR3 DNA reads TGTGCCAGCAGACCAACACTCTCCTATAATTCACCCCTCCACTTT. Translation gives CASRPTLSYNSPLHF.

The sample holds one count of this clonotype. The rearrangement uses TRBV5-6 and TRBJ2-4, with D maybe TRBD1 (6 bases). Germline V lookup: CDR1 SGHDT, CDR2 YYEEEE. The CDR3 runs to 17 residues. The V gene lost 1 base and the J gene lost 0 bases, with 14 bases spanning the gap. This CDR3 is CASSLLQGHLAKNIQYF. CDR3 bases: TGTGCCAGCAGCTTGTTACAGGGCCACCTAGCCAAAAACATTCAGTACTTC. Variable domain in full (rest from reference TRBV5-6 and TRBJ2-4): DAGVTQSPTHLIKTRGQQVTLRCSPKSGHDTVSWYQQALGQGPQFIFQYYEEEERQRGNFPDRFSGHQFPNYSSELNVNALLLGDSALYLCASSLLQGHLAKNIQYFGAGTRLSVL.

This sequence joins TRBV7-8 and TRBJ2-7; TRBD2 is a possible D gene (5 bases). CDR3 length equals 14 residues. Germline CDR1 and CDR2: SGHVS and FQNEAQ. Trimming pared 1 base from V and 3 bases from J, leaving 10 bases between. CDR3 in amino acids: CASSLVGEGYEQYF. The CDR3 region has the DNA TGTGCCAGCAGCTTAGTGGGTGAGGGCTACGAGCAGTACTTC.

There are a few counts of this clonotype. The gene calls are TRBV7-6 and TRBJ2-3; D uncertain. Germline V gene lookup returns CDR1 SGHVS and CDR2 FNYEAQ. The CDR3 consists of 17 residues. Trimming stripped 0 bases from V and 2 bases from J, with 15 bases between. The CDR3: CASSLAYGDLNTDTQYF. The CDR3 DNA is TGTGCCAGCAGCTTAGCGTACGGAGATTTGAACACAGATACGCAGTATTTT.

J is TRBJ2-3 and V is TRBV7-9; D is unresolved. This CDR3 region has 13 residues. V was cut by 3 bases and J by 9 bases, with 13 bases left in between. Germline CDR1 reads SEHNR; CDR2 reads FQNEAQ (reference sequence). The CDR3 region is CASSFYTAGTQYF. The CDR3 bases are TGTGCCAGCAGCTTCTATACGGCAGGCACGCAGTATTTT.

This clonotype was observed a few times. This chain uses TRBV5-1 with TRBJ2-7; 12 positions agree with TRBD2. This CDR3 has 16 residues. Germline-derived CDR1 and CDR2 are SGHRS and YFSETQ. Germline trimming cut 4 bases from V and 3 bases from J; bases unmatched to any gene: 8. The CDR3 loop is CASSPLAGGRLYEQYF. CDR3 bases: TGCGCCAGCAGCCCCCTAGCGGGGGGGAGACTCTACGAGCAGTACTTC.